One T cell receptor beta chain is described in this entry. This entry belongs to a study of beta chain features in type 1 diabetes. All of the isolated RNA was reverse transcribed, so expressed TCRB transcripts were sequenced. There were about 3.6 million reads on average in the naive, central memory and regulatory T cell samples. The data were produced by immunoSEQ multiplex PCR, yet TCRdb's version contains in-frame clones alone and is incomplete. The sample records 9,400 or so clones, 75% to 85% being singletons. Purity above 95% was achieved in all sorted populations. Germline V gene sequence: CDR1 LGHNA, CDR2 YNFKEQ. The CDR3 covers 17 residues. V lost 1 base and J lost 1, with 14 bases in between.

This sequence joins TRBV4-2 and TRBJ1-5; maybe TRBD1 (6 bases). The material sequenced was Tregs from blood. The source of this sequence is a woman under 30 in good health. The CDR3 nucleotides read TGTGCCAGCAGCCAAGGGGTTTCGGGGGGCAGCAATCAGCCCCAGCATTTT. It yields the protein CASSQGVSGGSNQPQHF.